This TCR beta chain is from a study of cytomegalovirus exposure and HLA in healthy donors. Study overall: Early on, a data release was issued that held approximately 92 million unique TCRs from HLA-typed donors. Study-wide points: In an earlier analysis, about 87% or about 30%: the productive usage of most TCR beta V segments. In a later analysis, 16,951 TCR beta sequences were associated with HLA alleles at 0.05 false discovery rate. The study recorded 150 to 200 TCR beta chains that were cytomegalovirus-associated.

This CDR3 is 13 amino acids long. Germline assignment: CDR1 SGHAT and CDR2 FQNNGV. V shed 4 bases and J shed 4 bases, with 8 bases lying between them. This clone occurred once. Its antigen is still unknown. The PCR ran on 60 Vbeta and 13 Jbeta primers. This table comes from immunoSEQ multiplex PCR, and its TCRdb copy is limited to in-frame clones, with some not included. The table lists 140,000 to 150,000 clones, around four fifths of them singletons. The sequenced sample was PBMCs. This clonotype originated in a male donor in good health and CMV-seronegative. The chain carries TRBV11-2 and TRBJ1-5, with a weak D call TRBD1 (5 bases). The CDR3 sequence is CASSSDRNQPQHF. DNA of the CDR3: TGTGCCAGCAGCTCCGACAGAAATCAGCCCCAGCATTTT. The full variable domain, with the rest looked up from reference TRBV11-2 and TRBJ1-5, is EAGVAQSPRYKIIEKRQSVAFWCNPISGHATLYWYQQILGQGPKLLIQFQNNGVVDDSQLPKDRFSAERLKGVDSTLKIQPAKLEDSAVYLCASSSDRNQPQHFGDGTRLSIL.